This paragraph covers one T cell receptor (beta chain) sequence. The antigen is not known. CDR1 is SGHRS and CDR2 is YFSETQ in the germline V gene. Trimming took 4 bases from V and 2 from J; bases not matched to a gene: 7. This CDR3 has 16 residues. This sample is drawn from a study of memory CD4+ T cells and cytomegalovirus serostatus. Study details: Donors were healthy Belgian adults, several CMV seropositive and under 30 seronegative.

Study results and limitations: Each of 67 CMV-associated TCRbeta sequences occurred in one to five individuals.

Clones were read by immunoSEQ multiplex PCR, and TCRdb kept only the in-frame ones, dropping some. The table includes 50,000 to 65,000 clones, around 79% detected once. The sort gate was single viable CD3+CD4+CD8-CD45RO+ cells for memory CD4+ T cells. V and J are TRBV5-1 and TRBJ2-5; 11 bases align to TRBD1. This receptor was obtained from an adult in good health and CMV-seropositive. Specimen: memory CD4+ T cells from blood. CDR3 sequence: CASSLGQGAQQETQYF. CDR3 sequence (DNA): TGCGCCAGCAGCCTCGGACAGGGGGCGCAGCAAGAGACCCAGTACTTC.